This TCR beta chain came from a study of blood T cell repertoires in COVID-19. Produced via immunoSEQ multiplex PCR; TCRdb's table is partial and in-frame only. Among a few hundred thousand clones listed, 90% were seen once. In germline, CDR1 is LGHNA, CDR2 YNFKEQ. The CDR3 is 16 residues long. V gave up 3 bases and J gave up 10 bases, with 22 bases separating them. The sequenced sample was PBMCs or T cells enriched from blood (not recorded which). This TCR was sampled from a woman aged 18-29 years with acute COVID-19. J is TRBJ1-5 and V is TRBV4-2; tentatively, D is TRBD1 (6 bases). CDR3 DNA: TGTGCCAGCAGCCAGGAACCGGGACACGATAGTCAACCCCAGCATTTT. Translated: CASSQEPGHDSQPQHF.